This TCR beta chain comes out of a study of blood T cell repertoires in COVID-19. For the study at large: Acute and convalescent COVID-19 specimens originated in the United States, Italy and Spain. PBMCs, B-cell-depleted T cells, or T cells were the source of the cDNA or gDNA that made up the material.

In the original processing: Reference gene primers were amplified, and this amplification served to estimate nucleated cell counts. Here immunoSEQ multiplex PCR was the method, and the copy in TCRdb shows in-frame clones only, minus some. The V and J calls and clone size come from that table; D and trimming were worked out from the DNA. Altogether about 63,000 clones are present, about 70% being singletons, with the ten largest covering 50%. The TCR originated in a woman older than 75 with acute or convalescent COVID-19. Material for sequencing was peripheral blood.

The CDR3 loop reads CASSIGQVSSYEQYF. The CDR3 DNA is TGTGCCAGTAGTATAGGACAGGTGAGCTCCTACGAGCAGTACTTC. This chain uses TRBV19 with TRBJ2-7; the D gene is possibly TRBD1 (6 bases). CDR3 length: 15 residues. Looked up from germline, CDR1 is LNHDA and CDR2 is SQIVND (reference sequence). The V end was cut by 1 base, the J end by 0 bases, with 10 bases between.